This is a list of T cell receptor beta chains from one sample in a study of OX40 agonist ivuxolimab in advanced cancers. TCRdb's copy holds only in-frame clones and misses some; the assay was immunoSEQ multiplex PCR. The data show around 76,000 clones, roughly 78% seen once. The sequencing used CD4+ or CD8+ T cells sorted from blood, collected in a trial of the OX40 agonist ivuxolimab. The origin of the receptors is an adult with an advanced solid tumor such as melanoma, head and neck, liver or kidney cancer. CDR3s include the opening cysteine and the closing phenylalanine or tryptophan. Fields, in order: clone size, J gene, D gene, V gene, CDR3 protein, CDR3 DNA. D genes are given only for firm matches. Clone sizes are given selectively: once, few, many, or a class where the clone is expanded.

clone size: -
J gene: TRBJ1-1
D gene: -
V gene: TRBV5-6
CDR3 protein: CASSLVGQVNTEAFF
CDR3 DNA: TGTGCCAGCAGCTTGGTAGGACAAGTGAACACTGAAGCTTTCTTT

clone size: -
J gene: TRBJ1-1
D gene: -
V gene: TRBV19
CDR3 protein: CASKGRVTFQSTEAFF
CDR3 DNA: TGTGCCAGTAAGGGCAGGGTGACGTTTCAGAGCACTGAAGCTTTCTTT

clone size: -
J gene: TRBJ2-1
D gene: -
V gene: TRBV11-3
CDR3 protein: CASSLDWQSSYNEQFF
CDR3 DNA: TGTGCCAGCAGCTTAGATTGGCAGAGCTCCTACAATGAGCAGTTCTTC

clone size: -
J gene: TRBJ2-7
D gene: -
V gene: TRBV29-1
CDR3 protein: CSVEGAGQTYEQYF
CDR3 DNA: TGCAGCGTTGAGGGTGCAGGGCAAACCTACGAGCAGTACTTC

clone size: -
J gene: TRBJ2-1
D gene: TRBD2
V gene: TRBV7-2
CDR3 protein: CASSWTSGSYNEQFF
CDR3 DNA: TGTGCCAGCAGCTGGACTAGCGGGTCCTACAATGAGCAGTTCTTC

clone size: few
J gene: TRBJ1-2
D gene: -
V gene: TRBV6-5
CDR3 protein: CASNGGNYGYTF
CDR3 DNA: TGTGCCAGCAACGGGGGGAACTATGGCTACACCTTC

clone size: -
J gene: TRBJ1-1
D gene: -
V gene: TRBV4-3
CDR3 protein: CASSLHRGVPNTEAFF
CDR3 DNA: TGCGCCAGCTCTCTACACCGCGGGGTACCGAACACTGAAGCTTTCTTT

clone size: few
J gene: TRBJ2-7
D gene: TRBD1
V gene: TRBV6-5
CDR3 protein: CASSPGQGVEQYF
CDR3 DNA: TGTGCCAGCAGCCCGGGACAGGGCGTCGAGCAGTACTTC

clone size: few
J gene: TRBJ1-5
D gene: TRBD1
V gene: TRBV28
CDR3 protein: CASSRTGDQPQHF
CDR3 DNA: TGTGCCAGCAGTAGGACAGGGGATCAGCCCCAGCATTTT

clone size: -
J gene: TRBJ1-5
D gene: -
V gene: TRBV6-6
CDR3 protein: CASSYSAYSNQPQHF
CDR3 DNA: TGTGCCAGCAGTTACTCTGCTTATAGCAATCAGCCCCAGCATTTT

clone size: -
J gene: TRBJ2-3
D gene: TRBD1
V gene: TRBV9
CDR3 protein: CASSVIRGTEEDTQYF
CDR3 DNA: TGTGCCAGCAGCGTCATCAGGGGGACGGAGGAGGATACGCAGTATTTT

clone size: -
J gene: TRBJ1-1
D gene: -
V gene: TRBV27
CDR3 protein: CASGPYRVNTEAFF
CDR3 DNA: TGTGCCAGCGGGCCCTACAGGGTGAACACTGAAGCTTTCTTT

clone size: -
J gene: TRBJ1-3
D gene: -
V gene: TRBV7-8
CDR3 protein: CASSPTGTLPGNTIYF
CDR3 DNA: TGTGCCAGCAGCCCCACAGGGACGCTTCCTGGAAACACCATATATTTT

clone size: -
J gene: TRBJ1-3
D gene: -
V gene: TRBV27
CDR3 protein: CASSRDSGNTIYF
CDR3 DNA: TGTGCCAGCAGTCGAGACTCTGGAAACACCATATATTTT

clone size: -
J gene: TRBJ1-1
D gene: TRBD1
V gene: TRBV4-1
CDR3 protein: CASSPGQGWNTEAFF
CDR3 DNA: TGCGCCAGCAGCCCGGGACAGGGTTGGAACACTGAAGCTTTCTTT

clone size: -
J gene: TRBJ2-7
D gene: -
V gene: TRBV2
CDR3 protein: CASSEPPRVVEQYF
CDR3 DNA: TGTGCCAGCAGTGAACCCCCCAGGGTAGTCGAGCAGTACTTC

clone size: -
J gene: TRBJ2-5
D gene: -
V gene: TRBV19
CDR3 protein: CASSRKGSAGETQYF
CDR3 DNA: TGTGCCAGTAGTAGGAAGGGGTCAGCGGGAGAGACCCAGTACTTC

clone size: once
J gene: TRBJ2-7
D gene: -
V gene: TRBV28
CDR3 protein: CASSFGQYEQYF
CDR3 DNA: TGTGCCAGCAGTTTCGGGCAGTACGAGCAGTACTTC

clone size: -
J gene: TRBJ1-2
D gene: -
V gene: TRBV27
CDR3 protein: CASSLRPTGLEYGYTF
CDR3 DNA: TGTGCCAGCAGTCTCAGACCGACAGGATTAGAATATGGCTACACCTTC